Sequencing of this TCR beta chain was carried out in a study of blood T cell repertoires in COVID-19. Study information: Some COVID-19 samples were acute and others convalescent; all came from the United States, Italy and Spain. T cells, B-cell-depleted T cells, or PBMCs provided the cDNA or gDNA that served as material.

Participants spanned ages roughly 18 to 95 years and resided in about two dozen US areas. Participant-given clinical history determined each cohort assignment. Some clones are missing from TCRdb's copy, which holds only in-frame ones; the method was immunoSEQ multiplex PCR. The data show some 190,000 clones, more than 75% seen once. V lost 3 bases, J lost 10 bases, and 12 bases stayed unmatched. The V gene's germline CDR1 is MNHEY and CDR2 SMNVEV (reference sequence). This CDR3 spans 16 amino acids. This TCR was sampled from a woman aged 45-65 years with acute COVID-19. The V gene is TRBV27, the J gene TRBJ1-6, with 7 bases lining up with TRBD1. Sequencing was performed on PBMCs or T cells enriched from blood (not recorded which). The chain's CDR3 is CASSFRWDSGGSPLHF. DNA of the CDR3: TGTGCCAGCAGTTTCCGTTGGGACAGTGGGGGGTCACCCCTCCACTTT.